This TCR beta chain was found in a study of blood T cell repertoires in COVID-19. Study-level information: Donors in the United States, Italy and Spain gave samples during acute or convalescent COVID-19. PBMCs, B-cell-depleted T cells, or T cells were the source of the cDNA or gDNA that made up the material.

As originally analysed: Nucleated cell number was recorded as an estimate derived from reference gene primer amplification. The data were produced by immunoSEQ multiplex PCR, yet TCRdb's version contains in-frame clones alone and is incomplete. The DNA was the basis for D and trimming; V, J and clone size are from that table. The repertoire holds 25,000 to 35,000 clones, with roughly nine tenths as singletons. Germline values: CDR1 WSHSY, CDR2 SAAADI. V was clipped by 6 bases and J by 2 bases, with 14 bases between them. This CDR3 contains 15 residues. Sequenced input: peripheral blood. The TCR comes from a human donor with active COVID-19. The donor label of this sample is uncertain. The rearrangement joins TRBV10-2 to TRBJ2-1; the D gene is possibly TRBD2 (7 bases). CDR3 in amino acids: CASSRGGAAYNEQFF. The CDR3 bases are TGCGCCAGCAGCCGTGGGGGGGCCGCCTACAATGAGCAGTTCTTC.